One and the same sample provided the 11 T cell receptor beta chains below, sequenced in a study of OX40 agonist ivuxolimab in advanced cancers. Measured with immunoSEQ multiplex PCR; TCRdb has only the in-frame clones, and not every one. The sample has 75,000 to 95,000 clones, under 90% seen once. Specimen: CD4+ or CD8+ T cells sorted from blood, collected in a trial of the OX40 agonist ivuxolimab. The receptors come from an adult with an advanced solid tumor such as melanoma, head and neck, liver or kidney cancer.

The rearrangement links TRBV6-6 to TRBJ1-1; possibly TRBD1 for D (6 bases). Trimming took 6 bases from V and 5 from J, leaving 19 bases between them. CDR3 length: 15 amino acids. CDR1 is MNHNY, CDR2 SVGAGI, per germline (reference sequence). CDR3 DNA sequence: TGTGCCAGCAGACGGGTTCGGCAGGGGAATACTGAAGCTTTCTTT. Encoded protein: CASRRVRQGNTEAFF.

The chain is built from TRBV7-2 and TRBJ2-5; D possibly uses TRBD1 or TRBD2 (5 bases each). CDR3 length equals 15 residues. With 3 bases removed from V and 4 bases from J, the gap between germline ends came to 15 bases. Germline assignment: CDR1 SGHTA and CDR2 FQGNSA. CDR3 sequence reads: CASSLVTGGGETQYF. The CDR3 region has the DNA TGTGCCAGCAGCTTGGTTACAGGAGGAGGAGAGACCCAGTACTTC. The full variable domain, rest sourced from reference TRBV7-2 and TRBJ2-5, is GAGVSQSPSNKVTEKGKDVELRCDPISGHTALYWYRQSLGQGLEFLIYFQGNSAPDKSGLPSDRFSAERTGGSVSTLTIQRTQQEDSAVYLCASSLVTGGGETQYFGPGTRLLVL.

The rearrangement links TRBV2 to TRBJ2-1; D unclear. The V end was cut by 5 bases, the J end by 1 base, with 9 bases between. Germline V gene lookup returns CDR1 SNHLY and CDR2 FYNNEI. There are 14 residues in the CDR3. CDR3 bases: TGTGCCAGCAGTCCGGATGTTTCCTACAATGAGCAGTTCTTC. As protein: CASSPDVSYNEQFF. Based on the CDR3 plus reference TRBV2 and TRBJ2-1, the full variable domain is EPEVTQTPSHQVTQMGQEVILRCVPISNHLYFYWYRQILGQKVEFLVSFYNNEISEKSEIFDDQFSVERPDGSNFTLKIRSTKLEDSAMYFCASSPDVSYNEQFFGPGTRLTVL.

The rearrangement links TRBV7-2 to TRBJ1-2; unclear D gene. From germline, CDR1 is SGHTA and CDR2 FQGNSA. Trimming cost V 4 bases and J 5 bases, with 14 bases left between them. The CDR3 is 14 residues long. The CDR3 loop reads CASSSYTDGYGYTF. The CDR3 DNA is TGTGCCAGCAGCTCATACACGGACGGGTATGGCTACACCTTC.

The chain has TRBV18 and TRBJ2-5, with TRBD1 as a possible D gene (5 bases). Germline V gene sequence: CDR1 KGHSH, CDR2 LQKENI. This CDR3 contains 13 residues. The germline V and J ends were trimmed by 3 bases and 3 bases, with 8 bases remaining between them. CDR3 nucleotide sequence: TGTGCCAGCTCACCGGACATTAAAGAGACCCAGTACTTC. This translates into CASSPDIKETQYF.

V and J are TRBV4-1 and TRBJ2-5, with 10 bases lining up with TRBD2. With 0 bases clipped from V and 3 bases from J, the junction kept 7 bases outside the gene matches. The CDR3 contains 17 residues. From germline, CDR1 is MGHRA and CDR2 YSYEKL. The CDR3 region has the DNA TGCGCCAGCAGCCAAGATGGGAGGACTAGCGGAGAAGAGACCCAGTACTTC. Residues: CASSQDGRTSGEETQYF.

CDR3 amino acids: CASSLRPGDTQYF. The DNA of the CDR3 is TGTGCCAGCAGCTTACGGCCCGGAGATACGCAGTATTTT. This rearrangement joins TRBV7-2 to TRBJ2-3; D not resolved. CDR3 length equals 13 residues. CDR1 and CDR2 (germline): SGHTA, FQGNSA. V was clipped by 2 bases and J by 5 bases, with 8 bases between them.

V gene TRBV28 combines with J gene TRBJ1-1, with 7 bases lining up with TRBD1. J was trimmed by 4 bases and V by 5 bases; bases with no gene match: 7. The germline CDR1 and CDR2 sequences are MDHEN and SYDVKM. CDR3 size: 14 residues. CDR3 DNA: TGTGCCAGCAGTGTCACAGGGGAAAGCACTGAAGCTTTCTTT. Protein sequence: CASSVTGESTEAFF.

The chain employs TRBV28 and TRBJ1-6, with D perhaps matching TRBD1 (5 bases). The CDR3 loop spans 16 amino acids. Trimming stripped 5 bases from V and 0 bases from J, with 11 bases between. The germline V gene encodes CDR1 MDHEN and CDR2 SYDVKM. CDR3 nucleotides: TGTGCCAGCAGTAGATGGGGGAGCTCCTATAATTCACCCCTCCACTTT. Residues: CASSRWGSSYNSPLHF.

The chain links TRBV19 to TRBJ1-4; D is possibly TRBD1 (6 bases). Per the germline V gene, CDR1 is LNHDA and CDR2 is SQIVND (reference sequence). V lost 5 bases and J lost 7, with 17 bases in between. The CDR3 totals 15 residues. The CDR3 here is CASSGKKQGAEKLFF. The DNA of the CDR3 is TGTGCCAGTAGTGGCAAAAAACAGGGTGCTGAAAAACTGTTTTTT.

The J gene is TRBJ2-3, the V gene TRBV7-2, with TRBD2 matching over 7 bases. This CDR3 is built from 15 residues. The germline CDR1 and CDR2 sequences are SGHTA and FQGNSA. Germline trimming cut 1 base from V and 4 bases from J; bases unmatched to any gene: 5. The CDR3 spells CASSLDGTTADTQYF. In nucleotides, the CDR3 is TGTGCCAGCAGCTTAGACGGGACTACAGCAGATACGCAGTATTTT.